This T cell receptor (beta chain) was sequenced for a study of T cells after yellow fever vaccination. The CDR3 runs 14 residues. Trimming stripped 3 bases from V and 0 bases from J, with 9 bases between. Germline CDR1 is SGHTA and CDR2 is FQGNSA. This clonotype was counted between two and nine times. TCR cDNA was made by 5'RACE template switching, adding a universal primer site and UMIs. TCRdb re-called the 5' RACE reads with MiXCR, one entry per CDR3 protein. The sample carries approximately 300,000 distinct CDR3 sequences, roughly 10% recorded once. The receptor was derived from a man aged 18 to 35 who received the YFV17D yellow fever vaccine. The rearrangement joins TRBV7-2 to TRBJ2-7; D is undetermined. Sequenced material: CD4+ T cells sorted from PBMCs, taken 45 days after the yellow fever booster vaccination. CDR3 sequence: CASSFKDGSYEQYF. The CDR3, as DNA: TGTGCCAGCAGCTTTAAGGACGGCTCCTACGAGCAGTACTTC. The full variable domain, with the rest looked up from reference TRBV7-2 and TRBJ2-7, is GAGVSQSPSNKVTEKGKDVELRCDPISGHTALYWYRQSLGQGLEFLIYFQGNSAPDKSGLPSDRFSAERTGGSVSTLTIQRTQQEDSAVYLCASSFKDGSYEQYFGPGTRLTVT.